Listed here are 31 T cell receptor beta chains from one sample, sequenced in a study of shared clonotypes between healthy human individuals. Assay used: immunoSEQ multiplex PCR; TCRdb lists only in-frame clones, some missing. The sample lists approximately 99,000 clones; more than 65% were seen once. Sequenced material: memory CD8+ T cells sorted from blood. Subset denoted: CD45RO+ cells pooled with CCR7-negative TemRA cells. The receptor set was obtained from a woman in her thirties in good health.

Many counts were recorded for this clone. V gene TRBV7-5 combines with J gene TRBJ1-5. TRBV7-5 is tagged as a pseudogene. The CDR3 runs to 14 residues. As DNA, the CDR3 is TGTGTCAGAACCTTGGGGACGCCGGGGCAGCCCCAGCATTTT. Its protein is CVRTLGTPGQPQHF.

The chain employs TRBV5-5 and TRBJ2-7; D perhaps matches TRBD2 (5 bases). Germline values: CDR1 SGHKS, CDR2 YYEKEE (reference sequence). This CDR3 contains 18 residues. Between the trimmed V and J ends, which lost 4 bases and 1 base, there was a span of 24 bases. CDR3 DNA: TGTGCCAGCAGCCAAGCCGGACCCGAGGGAACAGCTTCCTACGAGCAGTACTTC. It is translated as CASSQAGPEGTASYEQYF.

The J gene is TRBJ2-7, the V gene TRBV11-2; D gene unclear. The CDR3 extends over 13 amino acids. Germline CDR1 and CDR2: SGHAT and FQNNGV. The V end lost 1 base, the J end lost 7 bases, and 11 bases lay between the germline ends. CDR3 bases: TGTGCCAGCAGCTTAGCGGTCCTTCGGGAGCAGTACTTC. The encoded protein is CASSLAVLREQYF.

The chain couples TRBV4-1 to TRBJ2-7; 8 bases map to TRBD1. The CDR3 runs 15 residues. CDR1 and CDR2 (germline): MGHRA, YSYEKL. Trimming at V came to 3 bases and at J to 5 bases, leaving 9 bases not matched to a gene. The CDR3 loop is CASSQDRESYDEQYF. As DNA, the CDR3 is TGCGCCAGCAGCCAGGACAGGGAAAGCTACGACGAGCAGTACTTC.

This clone showed up just a few times. The V gene is TRBV4-2, the J gene TRBJ2-7; 9 bases align to TRBD2. CDR3 size: 14 residues. V lost 1 base and J lost 4; bases outside the gene matches: 2. CDR1 is LGHNA, CDR2 YNFKEQ, per germline. CDR3 in amino acids: CASSQGLAEYEQYF. For the CDR3, the DNA is TGTGCCAGCAGCCAAGGACTAGCGGAATACGAGCAGTACTTC.

V and J are TRBV29-1 and TRBJ2-3; D possibly corresponds to TRBD2 (6 bases). V dropped 6 bases and J dropped 6 bases, with 25 bases sitting between them. The CDR3 spans 16 residues. Looked up from germline, CDR1 is SQVTM and CDR2 is ANQGSEA. In nucleotides, the CDR3 is TGCAGCGTGCCCCATCCTCTAGCGATGAACGATGATACGCAGTATTTT. Amino acids: CSVPHPLAMNDDTQYF.

This sequence joins TRBV6-1 and TRBJ1-5; D might be TRBD1 (5 bases). The CDR3 extends over 16 amino acids. Germline V lookup: CDR1 MNHNS, CDR2 SASEGT. V lost 4 bases and J 7 bases, leaving 20 bases between the germline ends. CDR3 in amino acids: CASSAPRFAGPQPQHF. Here the CDR3 DNA reads TGTGCCAGCAGTGCCCCTCGATTTGCAGGGCCGCAGCCCCAGCATTTT.

J is TRBJ1-5 and V is TRBV7-8; no reliable D call. V was cut by 0 bases and J by 6 bases, with 12 bases left in between. CDR1 SGHVS and CDR2 FQNEAQ come from the germline V gene. CDR3 length: 15 amino acids. CDR3 bases: TGTGCCAGCAGCTTAGCGGGCCGGTTCAGTCAGCCCCAGCATTTT. Residues: CASSLAGRFSQPQHF.

The V call is TRBV7-6, the J call TRBJ1-5; D is undetermined. V was pared by 3 bases and J by 3 bases, with 9 bases between. The CDR3 covers 14 residues. Germline V CDR1 and CDR2: SGHVS, FNYEAQ. DNA of the CDR3: TGTGCCAGCAGCTTCGCAAGGTACAATCAGCCCCAGCATTTT. Translation: CASSFARYNQPQHF. The complete variable domain, with remaining parts taken from reference TRBV7-6 and TRBJ1-5, reads GAGVSQSPRYKVTKRGQDVALRCDPISGHVSLYWYRQALGQGPEFLTYFNYEAQQDKSGLPNDRFSAERPEGSISTLTIQRTEQRDSAMYRCASSFARYNQPQHFGDGTRLSIL.

In this sample, this clone turned up a few times. V and J are TRBV2 and TRBJ1-2, with D hard to call. Germline V gene data show CDR1 as SNHLY and CDR2 as FYNNEI. Between the trimmed V and J ends, which lost 1 base and 0 bases, there was a span of 6 bases. The CDR3 length is 14 residues. This CDR3 reads CASSEGIANYGYTF. The CDR3 coding sequence is TGTGCCAGCAGTGAAGGGATAGCTAACTATGGCTACACCTTC.

This chain joins TRBV9 and TRBJ2-1, with 7 nucleotides matching TRBD1. The CDR3 runs 14 residues. J gave up 6 bases and V 3 bases, and 6 bases lay outside the gene matches. From germline, CDR1 is SGDLS and CDR2 YYNGEE. This CDR3 reads CASSDRDSPNEQFF. For the CDR3, the DNA is TGTGCCAGCAGCGATCGGGACAGCCCCAATGAGCAGTTCTTC.

The J gene is TRBJ1-1, the V gene TRBV2; D call uncertain. Trimming pared 2 bases from V and 10 bases from J, leaving 17 bases between. Looked up from germline, CDR1 is SNHLY and CDR2 is FYNNEI. The CDR3 runs to 14 residues. CDR3 loop: CASSEISGSSVAFF. In DNA form, the CDR3 reads TGTGCCAGCAGTGAAATCTCTGGGTCATCTGTAGCTTTCTTT.

CDR3 bases: TGTGCCAGCAGTGGGGGTGACAGTCAAGAGACCCAGTACTTC. Translating gives CASSGGDSQETQYF. The chain employs TRBV25-1 and TRBJ2-5, with D perhaps TRBD1 (5 bases). The V end lost 4 bases, the J end lost 2 bases, and 11 bases lay between the germline ends. CDR1 MGHDK and CDR2 SYGVNS come from the germline V gene. The CDR3 covers 14 residues.

The chain combines TRBV19 with TRBJ1-4; 8 bases map to TRBD1. J gave up 8 bases and V 6 bases, and 11 bases lay outside the gene matches. Per the germline V gene, CDR1 is LNHDA and CDR2 is SQIVND (reference sequence). The CDR3 is made up of 15 amino acids. DNA for the CDR3: TGTGCCAGTAGCGCCGCGACAGGGGACGACGAAAAACTGTTTTTT. Translated: CASSAATGDDEKLFF.

The rearrangement links TRBV6-1 to TRBJ1-2; tentative D call: TRBD1 (5 bases). Germline values: CDR1 MNHNS, CDR2 SASEGT. The CDR3 spans 14 residues. Trimming left V 3 bases short and J 5 bases short, with 13 bases between. CDR3 sequence reads: CASSDTGNTYGYTF. The CDR3 nucleotides read TGTGCCAGCAGTGACACAGGAAACACTTATGGCTACACCTTC.

The chain employs TRBV7-9 and TRBJ2-6; D remains unclear. Germline CDR1 is SEHNR and CDR2 is FQNEAQ (reference sequence). The CDR3 spans 17 residues. Between the trimmed V and J ends, which lost 2 bases and 4 bases, there was a span of 15 bases. DNA of the CDR3: TGTGCCAGCAGCTTAAACCCCCGAACGTCGGGGGCCAACGTCCTGACTTTC. Translation gives CASSLNPRTSGANVLTF.

V is TRBV6-4 and J is TRBJ2-1, with TRBD2 matching 7 bases. The germline V gene has CDR1 MRHNA and CDR2 SNTAGT. The CDR3 consists of 15 residues. Losses at the gene ends were 3 bases for V and 5 bases for J; bases not matched to a gene: 7. The CDR3 DNA is TGTGCCAGCAGTGAGAACCCTAGCGGTAACAATGAGCAGTTCTTC. Amino acid sequence: CASSENPSGNNEQFF.

This clone is labeled medium-sized. The chain recombines TRBV28 with TRBJ2-7; 7 nucleotides match TRBD2. Germline-derived CDR1 and CDR2 are MDHEN and SYDVKM. The CDR3 extends over 15 amino acids. Unmatched junction bases numbered 14, after V lost 6 bases and J lost 6 bases. The CDR3 bases are TGTGCCAGCAGCCGGGGGGAGTCGGGTGTGAGCGAGCAGTACTTC. Its protein product is CASSRGESGVSEQYF.

This clone showed up just a few times. DNA for the CDR3: TGCGCCAGCAGCCAAGGGGGGAAGACAGCTTCCTACGAGCAGTACTTC. Amino acid sequence: CASSQGGKTASYEQYF. This sequence joins TRBV4-1 and TRBJ2-7; D tentatively reads TRBD1 or TRBD2 (5 bases each). The CDR3 length is 16 residues. Trimming cost V 1 base and J 1 base, with 14 bases left between them. Germline V gene lookup returns CDR1 MGHRA and CDR2 YSYEKL.

The chain uses TRBV7-9 and TRBJ2-3; D possibly matches TRBD1 or TRBD2 (5 bases each). V dropped 3 bases and J dropped 5 bases, with 15 bases sitting between them. Germline assignment: CDR1 SEHNR and CDR2 FQNEAQ (reference sequence). The CDR3 is 15 residues long. DNA of the CDR3: TGTGCCAGCAGCTTTCGACAGCGGAATGTAGATACGCAGTATTTT. This encodes CASSFRQRNVDTQYF.

The sample holds a few counts of this clone. The chain joins TRBV7-9 to TRBJ1-3; D not certain. The CDR3 spans 14 residues. V was trimmed by 5 bases and J by 3 bases, leaving 11 bases between them. The germline gives CDR1 SEHNR, CDR2 FQNEAQ (reference sequence). CDR3 nucleotides: TGTGCCAGCAGCGATGGGGATTTTGGAAACACCATATATTTT. As protein: CASSDGDFGNTIYF.

V is TRBV30 and J is TRBJ1-4; D is possibly TRBD1 (6 bases). Looked up from germline, CDR1 is GTSNPN and CDR2 is SVGIG (reference sequence). Trimming took 4 bases from V and 8 from J, leaving 14 bases between them. The CDR3 runs 13 residues. The CDR3 loop reads CAWISQGREKLFF. The CDR3 nucleotides are TGTGCCTGGATTTCGCAGGGGAGGGAAAAACTGTTTTTT.

The rearrangement links TRBV15 to TRBJ2-2; the D gene is possibly TRBD1 (5 bases). Between the trimmed V and J ends, which lost 0 bases and 5 bases, there was a span of 16 bases. The CDR3 spans 17 residues. Germline V gene lookup returns CDR1 LNHNV and CDR2 YYDKDF (reference sequence). Here the CDR3 reads CATSRDEARVGTGELFF. In nucleotides, the CDR3 is TGTGCCACCAGCAGAGATGAGGCCAGGGTTGGGACCGGGGAGCTGTTTTTT.

The V gene is TRBV6-1, the J gene TRBJ1-3; D gene unclear. Germline CDR1 MNHNS, CDR2 SASEGT. Trimming took off 1 base at V and 1 base at J, with 8 bases between the two ends. CDR3 length: 15 amino acids. The CDR3 nucleotides read TGTGCCAGCAGTGAAGGGGCAGATTCTGGAAACACCATATATTTT. It translates to CASSEGADSGNTIYF.

In its sample, this clone was seen a few times. The chain couples TRBV7-9 to TRBJ2-7; 7 bases align to TRBD1. CDR1 SEHNR and CDR2 FQNEAQ come from the germline V gene (reference sequence). The J segment lost 1 base and the V segment lost 7 bases, leaving 4 bases of the junction unmatched. The CDR3 is 13 residues long. The DNA of the CDR3 is TGTGCCAGCACTGGGACAGCGTCCTACGAGCAGTACTTC. It specifies CASTGTASYEQYF.

CDR3 region: CASSQDGPRGEKLFF. The CDR3 DNA is TGCGCCAGCAGCCAAGACGGTCCGCGAGGGGAAAAACTGTTTTTT. The chain combines TRBV4-1 with TRBJ1-4; D is uncertain. Germline assignment: CDR1 MGHRA and CDR2 YSYEKL. The V end was cut by 0 bases, the J end by 8 bases, with 13 bases between. The CDR3 length is 15 residues.

This chain links TRBV10-3 with TRBJ2-2; perhaps TRBD2 as D (5 bases). Trimming left V 3 bases short and J 7 bases short, with 12 bases between. The CDR3 loop spans 14 amino acids. The germline V gene encodes CDR1 ENHRY and CDR2 SYGVKD. CDR3 bases: TGTGCCATCAGTGACGGGGAAGGGCTCGGGGAGCTGTTTTTT. Translating it yields CAISDGEGLGELFF.

The chain couples TRBV7-8 to TRBJ1-5; D might be TRBD1 (6 bases). CDR1 and CDR2 (germline): SGHVS, FQNEAQ. The V and J ends lost 1 base and 3 bases respectively, with 16 bases between them. This CDR3 region has 17 residues. CDR3 nucleotide sequence: TGTGCCAGCAGCTTAGAAAGACGACAGGCAACCAATCAGCCCCAGCATTTT. Translation gives CASSLERRQATNQPQHF.

V is TRBV5-5 and J is TRBJ2-1; 7 bases are a match to TRBD2. The V segment lost 5 bases and the J segment 1 base; nucleotides outside the gene matches: 6. The CDR3 length is 15 residues. The germline V gene encodes CDR1 SGHKS and CDR2 YYEKEE (reference sequence). CDR3 in amino acids: CASSSRTRSYNEQFF. CDR3 bases: TGTGCCAGCAGTTCCCGGACTAGATCCTACAATGAGCAGTTCTTC.

The chain carries TRBV4-1 and TRBJ2-7; possibly TRBD2 for D (5 bases). The CDR3 is 15 residues long. Germline V gene lookup returns CDR1 MGHRA and CDR2 YSYEKL. The ends were cut back, 1 base at V and 5 bases at J, with 15 bases in the middle. The CDR3 reads CASSQAARAVDEQYF. CDR3 sequence (DNA): TGCGCCAGCAGCCAAGCCGCGAGGGCGGTTGACGAGCAGTACTTC.

This chain links TRBV27 with TRBJ2-3; D may be TRBD2 (6 bases). This CDR3 is built from 15 residues. Germline assignment: CDR1 MNHEY and CDR2 SMNVEV (reference sequence). Trimming stripped 2 bases from V and 2 bases from J, with 11 bases between. The CDR3 spells CASSLAGSPTDTQYF. DNA of the CDR3: TGTGCCAGCAGTTTAGCGGGGAGCCCCACAGATACGCAGTATTTT.